This TCR beta chain comes out of a study of high-grade serous ovarian cancer treatment subgroups. About the study: Mean per sample: around 14,000 reads, about 7,000 unique TCR beta rearrangements. General study findings and limits: Different patients shared almost no repertoire; same-patient tumors shared about 0.095 to 0.79.

The tumor samples were collected prior to definitive surgery or chemotherapy. Comment on this clone: The antigen is not known.

This CDR3 has 15 amino acids. Per the germline V gene, CDR1 is SEHNR and CDR2 is FQNEAQ (reference sequence). V shed 3 bases and J shed 4 bases, with 15 bases lying between them. Clones were sequenced by immunoSEQ multiplex PCR, and TCRdb holds only the in-frame ones, with some missing. Here the sample spans around 37,000 clones, 79% being singletons. Sequenced sample: tumor tissue. This TCR came from a human donor with high-grade serous ovarian cancer. The chain recombines TRBV7-9 with TRBJ1-1; a possible D gene is TRBD1 (6 bases). CDR3 nucleotide sequence: TGTGCCAGCAGCTTCCGGGGGGCGGATGGCACTGAAGCTTTCTTT. Translating gives CASSFRGADGTEAFF.